This TCR beta chain was sequenced for a study of T cell responses to AZD1222 COVID-19 vaccine (dated by TCRdb to the early 2020s). Turning to the overall study: AZD1222 recipients whose second dose came at about 4 weeks and those whose second dose came at about 12 weeks were combined into one group, since spike-specific TCR depth and breadth did not differ between the two schedules. Trial participants were enrolled by age into 18-55, 56-69 and 70-plus year subgroups, with approximately 150, 28 and 58 TCR-sequenced participants respectively. TCR sequencing covered 230 to 250 trial participants: 200 to 220 given two doses of AZD1222 and 26 given two doses of MenACWY control vaccine.

The CDR3 regions of human TCRbeta chains were analyzed by immunosequencing. The paper's processing steps were these. TCRs in the repertoires were matched against a reference library of SARS-CoV-2-specific TCRs that had been generated with the MIRA antigen-specificity platform. Breadth was defined as the fraction of unique TCRs that were SARS-CoV-2-associated. Depth was defined as the fraction of total T cells that were SARS-CoV-2-associated. Using the MIRA data, each spike-specific TCR was assigned both to the spike region to which the TCR was reactive and to a CD4 or CD8 class. Log10-transformed breadth and depth values were compared by one-way ANOVA with Sidak's multiple comparisons tests. The source is immuneACCESS, and TCRdb retained only in-frame sequences with V and J called. Part of the clones is not carried over; for the studies checked, unresolved V genes explain less than half of this, and the remainder is unexplained. The V and J calls and clone size come from that table; D and trimming were worked out from the DNA. Within this sample are 110,000 to 150,000 clones, with approximately 89% of them counted one time only. The ten largest clones capture about 4.4% of the sample.

Results and caveats for the whole study, not just this receptor: The vaccine-associated CD4 TCRs covered the entire spike protein, and the dominant responses fell in regions 160-218 and 743-854. Participants were mostly white British, with more females than males. The authors suggested clonal diversity may have been underestimated. Only 5 to 7 AZD1222 recipients were SARS-CoV-2 seropositive at baseline, limiting conclusions about previously exposed vaccinees. Because no day 14 peak-response samples were available, repertoires were characterized only after the peak T cell response. In the small 56-69-year group, the increase in depth fell short of significance, most likely because of low power. Spike-specific TCR breadth and depth rose significantly after two AZD1222 doses compared with day 0 and with MenACWY recipients. Reportedly, almost half of the unique spike-specific TCRs recognized epitopes lying outside the regions that are mutated in the B.1.351 and B.1.1.7 variants.

Spanning cysteine to phenylalanine, the CDR3 consists of 14 amino acids. CDR3 DNA is the only sequence kept; it has 42 bases, read in frame from the first base. The germline V gene (reference sequence) gives CDR1 as GTSNPN and CDR2 as SVGIG. The germline V end is reduced by 0 bases and the J end by 9 bases; junction bases left unmatched: 10. This clone was counted once. Its recognized antigen is unknown. No clone much larger than this one lies a single base away; base qualities are absent. The sample's time point label, in plain terms: baseline before first vaccination. Samples from vaccinated people were obtained from the UK trials COV001 and COV002, which included a single-blind randomized controlled phase 2/3 trial of AZD1222 (ChAdOx1 nCoV-19) in healthy adults. Trial participant PBMC samples were collected at day 0 and day 28 after the second dose for TCRbeta chain sequencing.

The sequence joins TRBV30 to TRBJ2-7, with TRBD1 identical over 8 junction bases. This specimen consisted of peripheral blood, obtained on day 0 of AZD1222 vaccination. The TCR comes from an adult in good health. The CDR3 reads CAWSVTQGAKSQYF. The sequenced DNA: TGTGCCTGGAGTGTAACCCAGGGGGCGAAGTCGCAGTACTTC.